The rows below give T cell receptor beta chains drawn from one sample of a study of response to subunit inactivated influenza vaccine. TCRdb redid the calling of the RT-PCR reads with MiXCR, one entry per CDR3 protein. Among hundreds of thousands of distinct CDR3 sequences listed, over 10% were seen once. This sample comprised PBMCs from blood, obtained around seven weeks after vaccination. The origin of the receptors is a man over 45 who received an inactivated influenza vaccine. Each CDR3 is given with its conserved first and last residue. D genes are given only for firm matches. Where a row states a size, it is once, few, many or the class of an expanded clone; other rows omit it.

J gene: TRBJ2-5
clone size: few
D gene: NA
V gene: TRBV2
CDR3 protein: CASRDPRDNQETQYF
CDR3 DNA: TGTGCCAGCAGGGATCCCCGGGACAACCAAGAGACCCAGTACTTC

J gene: TRBJ2-3
clone size: NA
D gene: TRBD2
V gene: TRBV20-1
CDR3 protein: CCARTSGRLNADTQYF
CDR3 DNA: TGCTGTGCTAGGACTAGCGGGAGATTGAACGCAGATACGCAGTATTTT

J gene: TRBJ1-1
clone size: many
D gene: NA
V gene: TRBV6-2/TRBV6-3
CDR3 protein: CASRDTGNTEAFF
CDR3 DNA: TGTGCCAGCAGAGACACAGGGAACACTGAAGCTTTCTTT

J gene: TRBJ1-3
clone size: many
D gene: NA
V gene: TRBV4-2
CDR3 protein: CASSQGSSGNTIYF
CDR3 DNA: TGTGCCAGCAGCCAAGGCAGCTCTGGAAACACCATATATTTT

J gene: TRBJ2-5
clone size: many
D gene: NA
V gene: TRBV20-1
CDR3 protein: CSASREVRGETQYF
CDR3 DNA: TGCAGTGCTAGCCGTGAAGTTAGGGGAGAGACCCAGTACTTC

J gene: TRBJ2-7
clone size: NA
D gene: NA
V gene: TRBV3-1
CDR3 protein: CASRRVGDLGQYF
CDR3 DNA: TGTGCCAGCAGGCGTGTCGGGGACCTTGGACAGTACTTC

J gene: TRBJ2-3
clone size: NA
D gene: TRBD1
V gene: TRBV24-1
CDR3 protein: CATSDYADRVQDTQYF
CDR3 DNA: TGTGCCACCAGTGATTACGCGGACAGGGTGCAAGATACGCAGTATTTT

J gene: TRBJ2-3
clone size: few
D gene: NA
V gene: TRBV4-1
CDR3 protein: CASSQVGRETGTDTQYF
CDR3 DNA: TGCGCCAGCAGCCAAGTAGGAAGGGAGACCGGCACAGATACGCAGTATTTT

J gene: TRBJ2-5
clone size: NA
D gene: NA
V gene: TRBV7-7
CDR3 protein: CASSMDQQETQYF
CDR3 DNA: TGTGCTAGCAGCATGGACCAACAAGAGACCCAGTACTTC

J gene: TRBJ2-3
clone size: few
D gene: NA
V gene: TRBV11-2
CDR3 protein: CASSLGAGVPDTQYF
CDR3 DNA: TGTGCCAGCAGCTTAGGGGCAGGAGTGCCAGATACGCAGTATTTT

J gene: TRBJ2-5
clone size: NA
D gene: NA
V gene: TRBV20-1
CDR3 protein: CCARGFGGGEGQETQYF
CDR3 DNA: TGCTGTGCTAGAGGATTCGGGGGCGGAGAGGGACAAGAGACCCAGTACTTC

J gene: TRBJ1-4
clone size: NA
D gene: NA
V gene: TRBV7-9
CDR3 protein: CASSLGRRWTNEKLFF
CDR3 DNA: TGTGCCAGCAGCTTAGGAAGGAGGTGGACTAATGAAAAACTGTTTTTT

J gene: TRBJ1-3
clone size: few
D gene: NA
V gene: TRBV20-1
CDR3 protein: CSARDYRTSSGNTIYF
CDR3 DNA: TGCAGTGCTAGAGATTACCGGACTAGCTCTGGAAACACCATATATTTT

J gene: TRBJ1-1
clone size: NA
D gene: TRBD1
V gene: TRBV12-3/TRBV12-4
CDR3 protein: CASRGTGSAFF
CDR3 DNA: TGTGCCAGCAGGGGGACAGGTTCTGCTTTCTTT

J gene: TRBJ2-3
clone size: few
D gene: NA
V gene: TRBV20-1
CDR3 protein: CSASLTGVGYF
CDR3 DNA: TGCAGTGCTAGCCTAACGGGGGTTGGGTATTTT

J gene: TRBJ1-6
clone size: NA
D gene: TRBD1
V gene: TRBV11-2
CDR3 protein: CASSPTGTGNSPLHF
CDR3 DNA: TGTGCCAGCAGCCCCACCGGGACAGGCAATTCACCCCTCCACTTT

J gene: TRBJ2-4
clone size: few
D gene: NA
V gene: TRBV10-1
CDR3 protein: CASSEGGLLAKNIQYF
CDR3 DNA: TGCGCCAGCAGTGAAGGGGGGCTACTAGCCAAAAACATTCAGTACTTC

J gene: TRBJ2-1
clone size: NA
D gene: TRBD2
V gene: TRBV11-1
CDR3 protein: CASSWGGSEQFF
CDR3 DNA: TGTGCCAGCAGCTGGGGGGGGAGTGAGCAGTTCTTC

J gene: TRBJ1-1
clone size: NA
D gene: NA
V gene: TRBV29-1
CDR3 protein: CSVSPDTEAFF
CDR3 DNA: TGCAGCGTTTCCCCTGACACTGAAGCTTTCTTT

J gene: TRBJ2-3
clone size: NA
D gene: TRBD1
V gene: TRBV11-2
CDR3 protein: CASSLVSQRDPRGRTDTQYF
CDR3 DNA: TGTGCCAGCAGCTTAGTCTCTCAGCGAGACCCTAGGGGGCGCACAGATACGCAGTATTTT

J gene: TRBJ2-3
clone size: NA
D gene: TRBD2
V gene: TRBV29-1
CDR3 protein: CSVESGGEADTQYF
CDR3 DNA: TGCAGCGTTGAGAGCGGGGGTGAGGCAGATACGCAGTATTTT

J gene: TRBJ2-7
clone size: few
D gene: NA
V gene: TRBV24-1
CDR3 protein: CATSDGRFSEQYF
CDR3 DNA: TGTGCCACCAGTGACGGAAGGTTTAGTGAGCAGTACTTC

J gene: TRBJ2-7
clone size: NA
D gene: TRBD1
V gene: TRBV5-1
CDR3 protein: CASSLAGTGGADEQYF
CDR3 DNA: TGCGCCAGCAGCTTGGCCGGGACAGGGGGCGCGGACGAGCAGTACTTC

J gene: TRBJ1-1
clone size: many
D gene: NA
V gene: TRBV5-1
CDR3 protein: CASSLTRAGTEAFF
CDR3 DNA: TGCGCCAGCAGCTTGACCAGGGCGGGCACTGAAGCTTTCTTT

J gene: TRBJ1-2
clone size: NA
D gene: NA
V gene: TRBV7-9
CDR3 protein: CASDAHGGEEGYTF
CDR3 DNA: TGTGCCAGCGACGCTCACGGAGGGGAGGAGGGCTACACCTTC

J gene: TRBJ2-5
clone size: many
D gene: TRBD2
V gene: TRBV11-2
CDR3 protein: CASSLASGDQETQYF
CDR3 DNA: TGTGCCAGCAGCTTGGCTAGCGGGGACCAAGAGACCCAGTACTTC

J gene: TRBJ2-7
clone size: many
D gene: TRBD2
V gene: TRBV11-2
CDR3 protein: CASSLKVAGLAGGRWSEQYF
CDR3 DNA: TGTGCCAGCAGCCTAAAGGTGGCGGGACTAGCGGGGGGGCGGTGGTCCGAGCAGTACTTC

J gene: TRBJ2-1
clone size: NA
D gene: TRBD2
V gene: TRBV7-8
CDR3 protein: CASSSPGLAYNEQFF
CDR3 DNA: TGTGCCAGCAGCTCTCCGGGACTAGCTTACAATGAGCAGTTCTTC

J gene: TRBJ2-5
clone size: few
D gene: NA
V gene: TRBV20-1
CDR3 protein: CSAREFQETQYF
CDR3 DNA: TGCAGTGCTAGGGAGTTCCAAGAGACCCAGTACTTC

J gene: TRBJ2-5
clone size: NA
D gene: TRBD2
V gene: TRBV6-5
CDR3 protein: CASSYSSQTSGRQETQYF
CDR3 DNA: TGTGCCAGCAGTTACTCATCCCAAACTAGCGGGAGACAAGAGACCCAGTACTTC

J gene: TRBJ2-2
clone size: few
D gene: TRBD2
V gene: TRBV10-1
CDR3 protein: CASTSGTTGELFF
CDR3 DNA: TGCGCCAGCACTAGCGGGACCACCGGGGAGCTGTTTTTT